Here is one TCR beta chain with its context. This sample was included in a study of blood T cell repertoires in COVID-19. With V trimmed by 5 bases and J by 2 bases, 15 bases remained unmatched. This CDR3 spans 19 amino acids. Germline CDR1 is SGHAT and CDR2 is FQNNGV. TCRdb's copy holds only in-frame clones and misses some; the assay was immunoSEQ multiplex PCR. Here the sample spans 200,000 or so clones, 65% to 85% being singletons. The V and J genes are TRBV11-2 and TRBJ1-4; 9 positions agree with TRBD1. The TCR originated in a woman aged 25-40 years with acute or convalescent COVID-19. Sequenced input: peripheral blood. The CDR3 loop reads CASSPGNLQGAQTNEKLFF. As DNA, the CDR3 is TGTGCCAGCAGCCCAGGGAATCTACAGGGGGCGCAGACTAATGAAAAACTGTTTTTT.